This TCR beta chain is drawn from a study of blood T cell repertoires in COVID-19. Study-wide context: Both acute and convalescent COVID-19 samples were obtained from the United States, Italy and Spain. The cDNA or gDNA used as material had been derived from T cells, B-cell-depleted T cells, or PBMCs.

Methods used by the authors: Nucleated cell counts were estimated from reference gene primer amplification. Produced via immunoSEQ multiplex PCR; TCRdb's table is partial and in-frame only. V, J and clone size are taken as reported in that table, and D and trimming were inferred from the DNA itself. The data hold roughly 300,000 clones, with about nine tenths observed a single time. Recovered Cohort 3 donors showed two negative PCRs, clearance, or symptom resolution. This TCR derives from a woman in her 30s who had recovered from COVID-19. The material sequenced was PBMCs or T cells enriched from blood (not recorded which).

The CDR3 DNA is TGTGCCAGCAGCACAGGGACTAGCGTGGTCAATGAGCAGTTCTTC. Residues: CASSTGTSVVNEQFF. The chain joins TRBV11-3 to TRBJ2-1; 10 bases align to TRBD2. The CDR3 runs 15 residues. The germline V gene encodes CDR1 SGHNT and CDR2 YENEEA. The V gene end was trimmed by 5 bases and the J gene end by 6 bases; junction bases not matched to a gene: 7.